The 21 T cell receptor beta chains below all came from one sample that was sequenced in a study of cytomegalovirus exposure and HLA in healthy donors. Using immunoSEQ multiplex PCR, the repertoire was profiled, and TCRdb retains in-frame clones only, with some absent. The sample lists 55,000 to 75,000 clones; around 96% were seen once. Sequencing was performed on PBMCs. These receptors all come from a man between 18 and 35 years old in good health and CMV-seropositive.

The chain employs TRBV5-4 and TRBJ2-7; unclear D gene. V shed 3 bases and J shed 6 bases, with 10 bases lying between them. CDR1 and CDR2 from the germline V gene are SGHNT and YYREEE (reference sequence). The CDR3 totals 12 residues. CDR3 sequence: CASSWPSGEQYF. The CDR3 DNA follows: TGTGCCAGCAGCTGGCCATCGGGCGAGCAGTACTTC.

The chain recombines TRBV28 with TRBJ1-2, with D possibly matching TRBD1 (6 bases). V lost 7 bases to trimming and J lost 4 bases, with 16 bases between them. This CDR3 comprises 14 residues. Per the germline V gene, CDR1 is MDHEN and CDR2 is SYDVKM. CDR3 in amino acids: CASTLGQILYGYTF. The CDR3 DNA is TGTGCCAGCACCCTCGGACAGATCCTCTATGGCTACACCTTC.

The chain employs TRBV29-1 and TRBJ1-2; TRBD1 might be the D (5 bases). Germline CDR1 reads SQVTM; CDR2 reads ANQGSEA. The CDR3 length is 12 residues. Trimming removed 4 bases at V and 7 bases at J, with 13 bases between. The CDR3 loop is CSVVGGVGGYTF. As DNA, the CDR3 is TGCAGCGTTGTAGGAGGGGTTGGTGGCTACACCTTC.

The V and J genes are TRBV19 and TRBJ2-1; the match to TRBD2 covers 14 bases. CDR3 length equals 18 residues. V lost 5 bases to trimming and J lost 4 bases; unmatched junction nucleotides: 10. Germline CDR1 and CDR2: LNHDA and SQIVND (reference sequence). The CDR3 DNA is TGTGCCAGTAGTCCAAGACTAGCGGGAGGGCCACAGTACAATGAGCAGTTCTTC. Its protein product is CASSPRLAGGPQYNEQFF.

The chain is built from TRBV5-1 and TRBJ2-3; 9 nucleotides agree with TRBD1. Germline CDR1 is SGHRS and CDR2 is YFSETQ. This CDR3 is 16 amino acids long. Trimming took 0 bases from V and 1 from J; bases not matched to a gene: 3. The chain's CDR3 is CASSLGGQGGTDTQYF. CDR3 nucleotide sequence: TGCGCCAGCAGCTTGGGGGGACAGGGAGGCACAGATACGCAGTATTTT. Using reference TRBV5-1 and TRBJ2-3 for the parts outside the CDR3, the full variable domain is KAGVTQTPRYLIKTRGQQVTLSCSPISGHRSVSWYQQTPGQGLQFLFEYFSETQRNKGNFPGRFSGRQFSNSRSEMNVSTLELGDSALYLCASSLGGQGGTDTQYFGPGTRLTVL.

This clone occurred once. DNA of the CDR3: TGCGCCAGCAGCTTGGGGACAAGGCACGAGCAGTACTTC. It codes for CASSLGTRHEQYF. The chain recombines TRBV5-1 with TRBJ2-7, with D possibly being TRBD1 (5 bases). This CDR3 is 13 amino acids long. V was clipped by 0 bases and J by 5 bases, with 9 bases between them. Germline loops: CDR1 SGHRS, CDR2 YFSETQ.

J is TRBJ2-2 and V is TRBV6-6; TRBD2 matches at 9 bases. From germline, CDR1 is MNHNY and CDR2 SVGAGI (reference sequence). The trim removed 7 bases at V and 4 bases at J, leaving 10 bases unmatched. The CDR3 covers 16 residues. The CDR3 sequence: CASTPGASGVTGELFF. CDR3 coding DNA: TGTGCCAGCACTCCCGGGGCTAGCGGGGTCACCGGGGAGCTGTTTTTT.

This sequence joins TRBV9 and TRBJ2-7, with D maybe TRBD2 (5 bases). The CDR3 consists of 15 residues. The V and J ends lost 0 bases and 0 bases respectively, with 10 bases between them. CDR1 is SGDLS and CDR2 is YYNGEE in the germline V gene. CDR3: CASSVGAAVSYEQYF. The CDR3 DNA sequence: TGTGCCAGCAGCGTAGGGGCAGCGGTCTCCTACGAGCAGTACTTC.

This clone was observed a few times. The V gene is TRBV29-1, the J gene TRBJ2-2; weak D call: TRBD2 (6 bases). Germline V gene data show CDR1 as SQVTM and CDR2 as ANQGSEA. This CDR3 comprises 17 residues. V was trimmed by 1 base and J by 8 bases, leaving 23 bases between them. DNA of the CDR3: TGCAGCGTTGAAGCCCCCCTAGCAGGGAGGTATGGGGGGGAGCTGTTTTTT. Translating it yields CSVEAPLAGRYGGELFF.

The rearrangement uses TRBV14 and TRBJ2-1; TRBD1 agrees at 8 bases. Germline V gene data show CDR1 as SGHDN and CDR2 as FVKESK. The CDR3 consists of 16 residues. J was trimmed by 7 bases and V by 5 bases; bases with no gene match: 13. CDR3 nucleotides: TGTGCCAGCAGCGCCCAGGGGGCCATCATTCTTAATGAGCAGTTCTTC. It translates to CASSAQGAIILNEQFF.

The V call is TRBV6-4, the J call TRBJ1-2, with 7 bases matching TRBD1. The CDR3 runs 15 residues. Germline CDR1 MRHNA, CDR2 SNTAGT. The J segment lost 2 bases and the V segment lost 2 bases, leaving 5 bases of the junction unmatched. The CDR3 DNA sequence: TGTGCCAGCAGTGACAGAGCCAGGGGGAACTATGGCTACACCTTC. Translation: CASSDRARGNYGYTF.

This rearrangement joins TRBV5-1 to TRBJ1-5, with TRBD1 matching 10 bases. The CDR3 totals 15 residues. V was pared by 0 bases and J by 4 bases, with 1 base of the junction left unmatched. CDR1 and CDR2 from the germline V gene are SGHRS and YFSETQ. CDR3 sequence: CASSLGGQGNQPQHF. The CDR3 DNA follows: TGCGCCAGCAGCTTGGGGGGACAGGGGAATCAGCCCCAGCATTTT.

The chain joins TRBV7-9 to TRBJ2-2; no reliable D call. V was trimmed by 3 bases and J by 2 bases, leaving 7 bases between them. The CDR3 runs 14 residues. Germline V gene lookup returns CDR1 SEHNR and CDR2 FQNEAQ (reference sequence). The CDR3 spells CASSFGTNTGELFF. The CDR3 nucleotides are TGTGCCAGCAGCTTTGGCACAAACACCGGGGAGCTGTTTTTT.

CDR3: CASRQGVTGELFF. The CDR3 DNA is TGTGCCAGCAGGCAGGGGGTCACCGGGGAGCTGTTTTTT. The chain couples TRBV7-8 to TRBJ2-2, with TRBD1 matching 7 bases. Germline trimming cut 6 bases from V and 4 bases from J; bases unmatched to any gene: 2. The CDR3 sequence is 13 residues long. The germline CDR1 and CDR2 sequences are SGHVS and FQNEAQ.

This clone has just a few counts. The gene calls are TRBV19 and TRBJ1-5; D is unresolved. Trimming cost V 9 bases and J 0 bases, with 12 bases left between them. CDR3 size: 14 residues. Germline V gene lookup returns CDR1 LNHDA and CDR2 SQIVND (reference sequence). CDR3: CASSGRYSNQPQHF. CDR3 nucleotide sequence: TGTGCCAGCTCGGGGAGGTATAGCAATCAGCCCCAGCATTTT.

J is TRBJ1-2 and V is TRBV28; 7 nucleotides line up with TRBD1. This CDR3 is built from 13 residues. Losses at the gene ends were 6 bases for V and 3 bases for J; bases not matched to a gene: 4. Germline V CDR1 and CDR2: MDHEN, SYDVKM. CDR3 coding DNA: TGTGCCAGCAGACCCGGGACAGACTATGGCTACACCTTC. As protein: CASRPGTDYGYTF.

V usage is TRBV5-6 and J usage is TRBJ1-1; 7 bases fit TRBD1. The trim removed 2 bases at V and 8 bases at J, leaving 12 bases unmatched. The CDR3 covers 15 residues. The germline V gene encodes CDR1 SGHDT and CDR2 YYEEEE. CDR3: CASSFLQGDGGEAFF. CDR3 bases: TGTGCCAGCAGCTTTTTGCAGGGGGACGGCGGGGAAGCTTTCTTT.

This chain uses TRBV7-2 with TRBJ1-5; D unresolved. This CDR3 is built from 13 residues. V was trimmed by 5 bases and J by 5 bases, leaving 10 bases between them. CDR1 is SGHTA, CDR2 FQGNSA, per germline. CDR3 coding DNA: TGTGCCAGCAGCGAACGGGTATATCAGCCCCAGCATTTT. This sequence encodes CASSERVYQPQHF.

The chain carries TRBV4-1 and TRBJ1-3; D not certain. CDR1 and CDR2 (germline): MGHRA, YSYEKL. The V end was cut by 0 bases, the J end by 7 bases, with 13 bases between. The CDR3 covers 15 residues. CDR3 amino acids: CASSQETTPLNTIYF. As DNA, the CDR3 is TGCGCCAGCAGCCAAGAGACAACACCCCTCAACACCATATATTTT.

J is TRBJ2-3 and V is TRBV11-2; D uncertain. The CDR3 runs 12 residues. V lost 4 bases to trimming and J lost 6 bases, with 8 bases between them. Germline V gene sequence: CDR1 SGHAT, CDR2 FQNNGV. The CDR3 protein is CASSSDRDTQYF. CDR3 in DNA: TGTGCCAGCAGCTCAGACCGGGATACGCAGTATTTT.

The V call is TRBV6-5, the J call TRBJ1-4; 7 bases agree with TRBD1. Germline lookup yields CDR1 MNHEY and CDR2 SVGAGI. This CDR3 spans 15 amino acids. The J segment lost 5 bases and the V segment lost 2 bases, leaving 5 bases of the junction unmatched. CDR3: CASSYRGTDNEKLFF. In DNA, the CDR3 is TGTGCCAGCAGTTACCGCGGGACAGACAATGAAAAACTGTTTTTT.